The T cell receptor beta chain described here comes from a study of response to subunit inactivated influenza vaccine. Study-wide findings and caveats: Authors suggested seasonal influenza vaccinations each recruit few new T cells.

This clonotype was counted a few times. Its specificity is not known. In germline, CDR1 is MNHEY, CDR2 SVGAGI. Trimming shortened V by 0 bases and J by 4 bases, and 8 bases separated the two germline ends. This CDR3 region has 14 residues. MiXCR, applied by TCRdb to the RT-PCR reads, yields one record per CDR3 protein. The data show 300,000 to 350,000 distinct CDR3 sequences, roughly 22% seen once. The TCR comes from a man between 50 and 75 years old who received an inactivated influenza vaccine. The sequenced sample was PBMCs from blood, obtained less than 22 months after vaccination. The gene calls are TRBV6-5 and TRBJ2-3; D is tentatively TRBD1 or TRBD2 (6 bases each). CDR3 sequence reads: CASSYSGGADTQYF. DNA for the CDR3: TGTGCCAGCAGTTACTCCGGGGGCGCAGATACGCAGTATTTT.